What follows describes a single T cell receptor (beta chain). It has no known antigen specificity. No per-base quality is available; no much larger clone lies one base away. TCRbeta CDR3 regions were amplified from genomic DNA by means of the immunoSEQ Assay, a bias-controlled multiplex PCR. The paper's data handling went like this. Nucleated cell counts per sample were estimated from amplification of reference gene primers within the assay. Sequence reads were collapsed and filtered to measure the absolute abundance of every unique TCRbeta CDR3 rearrangement. For each sample, productive Simpson clonality was calculated as the square root of Simpson's diversity index over productive rearrangements. The table comes from immuneACCESS by way of TCRdb, which keeps in-frame sequences with V and J called. Part of the clones is missing from these tables; in studies checked, under half for an unresolved V gene and the rest for unknown reasons. V, J and clone size are taken as reported in that table, and D and trimming were inferred from the DNA itself. This sample holds approximately 140,000 clones; roughly 80% were observed only once. The top ten constitute around 2.1% of the sample.

The collaborating institutions used their own protocols to collect whole blood in K2EDTA tubes. For TCRbeta analysis, collaborators shipped samples as frozen whole blood, isolated PBMCs, or DNA extracted from either of those sample types. This specimen comes from a study of blood T cell repertoires in COVID-19 (dated by TCRdb to the early 2020s). For context, the study as a whole: Samples covering the acute and convalescent phases of COVID-19 were provided by collaborators in the United States, Italy and Spain. The prospective study material was composed of cDNA or gDNA derived from T cells, B-cell-depleted T cells, or PBMCs. Subjects who had been exposed to COVID-19, were actively infected with it, or had recovered from it provided the deeply sampled blood TCRbeta repertoires that made up the dataset. The repertoires were made available in a free public database intended to serve as a resource for research on the immune response to SARS-CoV-2. The samples were drawn from two sources: the first 160 participants of the ongoing ImmuneRACE study, and about 1,300 subjects contributed by 6 global collaborators. Sample metadata almost always included a de-identified subject ID, COVID-19 status, age in years and sex. HLA class I and class II types, where available, came from metadata supplied by the sample provider rather than from assay-based typing.

V is reduced by 6 bases and J by 3 bases, leaving a spacing of 17 bases between them. There are 15 amino acids in the CDR3, from cysteine to phenylalanine inclusive. The CDR3 DNA has 45 bases and is translated from base 1. CDR1 MDHEN and CDR2 SYDVKM are derived from the germline V gene. Broader findings and caveats from the paper: Clinical and demographic metadata were provided uncurated, with the amount varying by source and participant.

The receptor was isolated from a man aged 70-80 years with acute or convalescent COVID-19. What was sequenced was peripheral blood. The chain couples TRBV28 to TRBJ2-5; the D gene is perhaps TRBD1, on 6 matching bases. The nucleotides read TGTGCCAGCAGCGACAGGACCGGAAGAGAAGAGACCCAGTACTTC. Translation gives CASSDRTGREETQYF.